These 28 T cell receptor beta chains were sequenced from one sample in a study of early T cells in non-severe SARS-CoV-2 infection. Via MiXCR, TCRdb re-called the 5' RACE reads, giving one row per CDR3 protein. The data show tens of thousands of distinct CDR3 sequences, approximately 7.2% seen once. Sequenced material: whole blood, taken at baseline. The receptors stem from an adult who was a healthcare worker with PCR-confirmed SARS-CoV-2 infection or an uninfected control (not recorded which).

This clonotype has a handful of counts. The V call is TRBV7-9, the J call TRBJ2-7; D is uncertain. V lost 1 base to trimming and J lost 5 bases, with 9 bases between them. CDR1 is SEHNR, CDR2 FQNEAQ, per germline (reference sequence). This CDR3 region has 13 residues. As DNA, the CDR3 is TGTGCCAGCAGCTTAGGGGATTATCACGAGCAGTACTTC. This translates into CASSLGDYHEQYF. Filled out from reference TRBV7-9 and TRBJ2-7, the complete variable domain reads DTGVSQNPRHKITKRGQNVTFRCDPISEHNRLYWYRQTLGQGPEFLTYFQNEAQLEKSRLLSDRFSAERPKGSFSTLEIQRTEQGDSAMYLCASSLGDYHEQYFGPGTRLTVT.

This clonotype was seen a handful of times. The chain recombines TRBV29-1 with TRBJ1-5; maybe TRBD1 (5 bases). Germline V lookup: CDR1 SQVTM, CDR2 ANQGSEA. Trimming removed 2 bases at V and 2 bases at J, with 10 bases between. This CDR3 has 14 residues. The CDR3 reads CSVETGDGNQPQHF. The CDR3 coding sequence is TGCAGCGTTGAAACGGGGGACGGCAATCAGCCCCAGCATTTT.

In this sample, this clonotype turned up a few times. The chain recombines TRBV2 with TRBJ2-3; D is perhaps TRBD1 (5 bases). Deletions cut 4 bases from V and 3 bases from J, with 11 bases between. The germline V gene encodes CDR1 SNHLY and CDR2 FYNNEI. The CDR3 covers 14 residues. The CDR3 protein is CASSGQGRTDTQYF. Here the CDR3 DNA reads TGTGCCAGCAGTGGGCAGGGAAGGACAGATACGCAGTATTTT.

This clonotype was recorded many times. The gene calls are TRBV9 and TRBJ2-3; 10 nucleotides align to TRBD2. This CDR3 is built from 14 residues. V lost 2 bases, J lost 4 bases, and 1 base stayed unmatched. CDR1 is SGDLS and CDR2 is YYNGEE in the germline V gene. The CDR3 nucleotides read TGTGCCAGCAGCGTCGGGACTAGCGCAGATACGCAGTATTTT. This translates into CASSVGTSADTQYF.

This clonotype was detected ten times or more. The rearrangement links TRBV11-2 to TRBJ2-1; D perhaps matches TRBD2 (6 bases). This CDR3 contains 11 residues. Germline V gene data show CDR1 as SGHAT and CDR2 as FQNNGV. Trimming took 9 bases from V and 4 from J, leaving 7 bases between them. As DNA, the CDR3 is TGTGCCAGTCGGGGGTACAATGAGCAGTTCTTC. Translated, it gives CASRGYNEQFF.

The table lists this clonotype with many counts. This rearrangement joins TRBV5-6 to TRBJ1-2, with a tentative D call TRBD1 (6 bases). This CDR3 region has 11 residues. The V end lost 4 bases, the J end lost 7 bases, and 8 bases lay between the germline ends. Germline CDR1 reads SGHDT; CDR2 reads YYEEEE. CDR3 protein: CASSRGGGYTF. The DNA of the CDR3 is TGTGCCAGCAGCAGAGGGGGTGGCTACACCTTC. Full variable domain (remainder filled in from reference TRBV5-6 and TRBJ1-2): DAGVTQSPTHLIKTRGQQVTLRCSPKSGHDTVSWYQQALGQGPQFIFQYYEEEERQRGNFPDRFSGHQFPNYSSELNVNALLLGDSALYLCASSRGGGYTFGSGTRLTVV.

The rearrangement joins TRBV20-1 to TRBJ2-7; D might be TRBD2 (5 bases). The CDR3 loop spans 14 amino acids. V lost 6 bases to trimming and J lost 3 bases, with 18 bases between them. Germline V lookup: CDR1 DFQATT, CDR2 SNEGSKA (reference sequence). The CDR3: CSANPPEGHYEQYF. The CDR3 nucleotides are TGCAGTGCAAACCCCCCCGAGGGCCACTACGAGCAGTACTTC.

This rearrangement joins TRBV13 to TRBJ2-3, with TRBD1 identical over 7 bases. This CDR3 region has 14 residues. Germline V gene lookup returns CDR1 PRHDT and CDR2 FYEKMQ (reference sequence). Losses at the gene ends were 5 bases for V and 5 bases for J; bases not matched to a gene: 7. This CDR3 is CASSRTGEGDTQYF. CDR3 in DNA: TGTGCCAGCAGCCGGACAGGAGAGGGAGATACGCAGTATTTT.

The genes are TRBV5-6 and TRBJ2-7; TRBD2 agrees at 11 bases. The J segment lost 2 bases and the V segment lost 4 bases, leaving 5 bases of the junction unmatched. This CDR3 is built from 15 residues. CDR1 and CDR2 (germline): SGHDT, YYEEEE. This CDR3 is CASSLTSGGTYEQYF. CDR3 coding DNA: TGTGCCAGCAGCCTCACTAGCGGGGGCACCTACGAGCAGTACTTC.

This chain's CDR3 is CSVDPGRSSRGTQYF. CDR3 nucleotides: TGCAGCGTTGACCCAGGGAGGAGTTCCCGAGGTACGCAGTATTTT. The chain has TRBV29-1 and TRBJ2-3; perhaps TRBD2 as D (6 bases). The CDR3 extends over 15 amino acids. Germline V CDR1 and CDR2: SQVTM, ANQGSEA. The V end was cut by 3 bases, the J end by 8 bases, with 21 bases between.

This clonotype was observed at least ten times. This chain uses TRBV20-1 with TRBJ1-2; D gene uncertain. There are 10 residues in the CDR3. Germline CDR1 and CDR2: DFQATT and SNEGSKA (reference sequence). With 6 bases removed from V and 3 bases from J, the gap between germline ends came to 5 bases. The DNA for the CDR3 is TGCAGTGCGGGGTACTATGGCTACACCTTC. Protein product: CSAGYYGYTF.

This clonotype is medium-sized within its sample. This chain connects TRBV6-5 to TRBJ1-1, with a tentative D call TRBD1 (5 bases). V dropped 4 bases and J dropped 4 bases, with 19 bases sitting between them. The germline V gene encodes CDR1 MNHEY and CDR2 SVGAGI. The CDR3 length is 16 residues. The CDR3 here is CASSLVGGPRGTEAFF. The CDR3 region has the DNA TGTGCCAGCAGTTTAGTTGGGGGACCCCGGGGCACTGAAGCTTTCTTT.

This clonotype has a count of ten or more. The gene calls are TRBV18 and TRBJ2-7; D not certain. Trimming removed 3 bases at V and 1 base at J, with 10 bases between. The germline CDR1 and CDR2 sequences are KGHSH and LQKENI. The CDR3 spans 14 residues. The CDR3 reads CASSPDERSYEQYF. The DNA for the CDR3 is TGTGCCAGCTCACCCGACGAAAGATCCTACGAGCAGTACTTC.

The chain has TRBV20-1 and TRBJ1-2; the D is unclear. The CDR3 covers 14 residues. The ends were cut back, 3 bases at V and 1 base at J, with 12 bases in the middle. The germline gives CDR1 DFQATT, CDR2 SNEGSKA (reference sequence). The CDR3 here is CSASPRGFNYGYTF. CDR3 bases: TGCAGTGCTAGCCCCCGCGGTTTTAACTATGGCTACACCTTC.

V gene TRBV28 combines with J gene TRBJ2-7, with D perhaps TRBD1 (6 bases). Per the germline V gene, CDR1 is MDHEN and CDR2 is SYDVKM. Deletions cut 4 bases from V and 2 bases from J, with 12 bases between. The CDR3 spans 14 residues. The DNA of the CDR3 is TGTGCCAGCAGTTCCTTCAGGGGTACCTACGAGCAGTACTTC. Translation: CASSSFRGTYEQYF.

This clonotype showed up just a few times. The gene calls are TRBV13 and TRBJ2-1, with 12 bases identical to TRBD2. The J segment lost 8 bases and the V segment lost 0 bases, leaving 5 bases of the junction unmatched. The CDR3 runs to 16 residues. Per germline, CDR1 PRHDT and CDR2 FYEKMQ (reference sequence). The CDR3 region has the DNA TGTGCCAGCAGCTTAGGTTCTAGCGGGGGGGCGGATGAGCAGTTCTTC. Its translation is CASSLGSSGGADEQFF. The variable domain in full, completed from reference TRBV13 and TRBJ2-1, reads AAGVIQSPRHLIKEKRETATLKCYPIPRHDTVYWYQQGPGQDPQFLISFYEKMQSDKGSIPDRFSAQQFSDYHSELNMSSLELGDSALYFCASSLGSSGGADEQFFGPGTRLTVL.

This clonotype has a handful of counts. The CDR3 spells CASSPEDWYTDTQYF. Written as DNA, the CDR3 is TGTGCCAGCAGCCCGGAAGATTGGTACACAGATACGCAGTATTTT. The chain combines TRBV3-1 with TRBJ2-3; the D is unclear. The CDR3 is 15 residues long. Germline-derived CDR1 and CDR2 are LGHDT and YNNKEL (reference sequence). The germline V and J ends were trimmed by 4 bases and 2 bases, with 13 bases remaining between them.

The CDR3 DNA sequence: TGCGCCAGCAGCCAAGATGAGTTAGCGGGGGTGGCAGATACGCAGTATTTT. Protein: CASSQDELAGVADTQYF. V is TRBV4-1 and J is TRBJ2-3; 9 positions match TRBD2. V shed 0 bases, J shed 4 bases, and the junction held 8 bases outside the gene matches. The CDR3 sequence is 17 residues long. Germline V lookup: CDR1 MGHRA, CDR2 YSYEKL.

This clonotype was counted at least ten times. This chain connects TRBV10-3 to TRBJ1-1; D is unresolved. The CDR3 has 14 residues. CDR1 and CDR2 (germline): ENHRY, SYGVKD. V was cut by 4 bases and J by 5 bases, with 14 bases left in between. CDR3 in DNA: TGTGCCATCAGTGGGGGTGGATTGGGAACTGAAGCTTTCTTT. It is translated as CAISGGGLGTEAFF.

This clonotype was detected a few times. V gene TRBV9 combines with J gene TRBJ2-2; 7 bases map to TRBD2. The germline CDR1 and CDR2 sequences are SGDLS and YYNGEE. V shed 3 bases and J 4 bases; nucleotides not matched to a gene: 6. The CDR3 runs to 15 residues. Here the CDR3 reads CASSEGGRGTGELFF. In DNA, the CDR3 is TGTGCCAGCAGCGAGGGAGGGAGGGGCACCGGGGAGCTGTTTTTT.

The table lists this clonotype with a few counts. V usage is TRBV2 and J usage is TRBJ2-7, with D possibly being TRBD1 (6 bases). Germline V gene sequence: CDR1 SNHLY, CDR2 FYNNEI. V gave up 6 bases and J gave up 0 bases, with 12 bases separating them. The CDR3 runs 14 residues. Written as DNA, the CDR3 is TGTGCCAGCAGGGTACAGGGTTTCTCCTACGAGCAGTACTTC. The encoded protein is CASRVQGFSYEQYF.

This clonotype was seen a handful of times. The rearrangement uses TRBV5-5 and TRBJ2-5, with TRBD2 matching over 7 bases. CDR1 is SGHKS, CDR2 YYEKEE, per germline (reference sequence). The CDR3 extends over 16 amino acids. J gave up 0 bases and V 1 base, and 6 bases lay outside the gene matches. CDR3 in amino acids: CASSLQSSGYQETQYF. For the CDR3, the DNA is TGTGCCAGCAGCTTGCAGTCTAGCGGTTACCAAGAGACCCAGTACTTC.

V is TRBV5-4 and J is TRBJ1-3, with no clear D. V was pared by 5 bases and J by 0 bases, with 12 bases between. The germline gives CDR1 SGHNT, CDR2 YYREEE (reference sequence). The CDR3 has 15 residues. The CDR3 DNA reads as TGTGCCAGCAGTTTAACAGCTAACTCTGGAAACACCATATATTTT. Protein: CASSLTANSGNTIYF.

This clonotype was seen only a few times. This sequence joins TRBV7-3 and TRBJ2-3; 8 bases align to TRBD1. The CDR3 contains 15 residues. V was pared by 5 bases and J by 2 bases, with 6 bases of the junction left unmatched. Germline V gene data show CDR1 as SGHTA and CDR2 as FQGTGA. The CDR3 DNA reads as TGTGCCAGCAGCCTGACAGGGGCCCCCACAGATACGCAGTATTTT. It yields the protein CASSLTGAPTDTQYF.

The sample holds a few counts of this clonotype. V and J are TRBV20-1 and TRBJ1-1; 8 bases are a match to TRBD1. The ends lost 3 bases at V and 6 bases at J; junction bases unmatched: 15. CDR3 length equals 16 residues. CDR1 DFQATT and CDR2 SNEGSKA come from the germline V gene (reference sequence). CDR3 nucleotide sequence: TGCAGTGCTAGTCCCCTTAACAGGGGGGATAACCCTGAAGCTTTCTTT. It specifies CSASPLNRGDNPEAFF.

There are many counts of this clonotype. This chain links TRBV7-6 with TRBJ2-5; D not certain. The CDR3 is made up of 16 amino acids. V was shortened by 5 bases and J by 5 bases, with 21 bases between the two germline ends. CDR1 and CDR2 (germline): SGHVS, FNYEAQ. The CDR3 region is CASSPSFGSLGETQYF. In nucleotides, the CDR3 is TGTGCCAGCAGCCCTAGTTTTGGGTCCCTTGGTGAGACCCAGTACTTC.

In this sample, this clonotype turned up many times. The gene calls are TRBV7-9 and TRBJ1-2; D gene unclear. The germline V and J ends were trimmed by 2 bases and 5 bases, with 6 bases remaining between them. Germline CDR1 SEHNR, CDR2 FQNEAQ (reference sequence). The CDR3 has 12 amino acids. CDR3 in amino acids: CASSLREYGYTF. As DNA, the CDR3 is TGTGCCAGCAGCTTACGCGAATATGGCTACACCTTC.

With regard to this clonotype: One base away lies a much larger clone, so this may be a sequencing read error. The V call is TRBV20-1, the J call TRBJ2-2, with a tentative D call TRBD2 (7 bases). The CDR3 runs to 15 residues. Germline V gene lookup returns CDR1 DFQATT and CDR2 SNEGSKA (reference sequence). Trimming stripped 5 bases from V and 3 bases from J, with 16 bases between. The CDR3 DNA sequence: TGCAGTGCTCCGCCCCTGCGGGGGCACACCGGGGAGCTGTTTTTT. Amino acid sequence: CSAPPLRGHTGELFF.